A selection of T cell receptor beta chains follows, all from one sample in a study of blood T cell repertoires in COVID-19. TCRdb's copy holds only in-frame clones and misses some; the assay was immunoSEQ multiplex PCR. This sample has some 170,000 clones, with roughly 80% found just once. Sequenced input: PBMCs or T cells enriched from blood (not recorded which). The receptors stem from a woman aged 45-65 years who had recovered from COVID-19. CDR3s include the opening cysteine and the closing phenylalanine or tryptophan. The D gene is left open where the match is weak. For some rows the clone size is stated as once, few or many, or as a class when expanded; others skip it.

DNA | CDR3 | V | size | D | J
TGTGCCAGCAGCACCGGGGGACTCACACGCAATGAGCAGTTCTTC | CASSTGGLTRNEQFF | TRBV13 | . | . | TRBJ2-1
TGCGCCAGCAGCTTGGGACAGGGGACTACTCAAGAGACCCAGTACTTC | CASSLGQGTTQETQYF | TRBV5-1 | . | . | TRBJ2-5
TGTGCCAGCTTAGCTAGCGGGAGATCTGAGCAGTTCTTC | CASLASGRSEQFF | TRBV2 | few | TRBD2 | TRBJ2-1
TGTGCCAGCAGCTTTAAAACCGGGGGACGCTATGGCTACACCTTC | CASSFKTGGRYGYTF | TRBV5-8 | . | . | TRBJ1-2
TGTGCCAGCAGCTCCCGGGGGGCGAGCGAAAAACTGTTTTTT | CASSSRGASEKLFF | TRBV11-2 | . | . | TRBJ1-4
TGTGCCAGCAGCTCCTCGTTCTCTGGAAACACCATATATTTT | CASSSSFSGNTIYF | TRBV7-3 | . | . | TRBJ1-3
TGTGCCAGCAGCGTCCCTGAGGGGACAGGGGGAGGCTACACCTTC | CASSVPEGTGGGYTF | TRBV9 | few | TRBD1 | TRBJ1-2
TGTGCCAGCAGCGTAGGGGGGACAACAGACACTGAAGCTTTCTTT | CASSVGGTTDTEAFF | TRBV9 | once | . | TRBJ1-1
TGTGCCAGTAGTTCCCCTCAGGGAGGTGGCTACACCTTC | CASSSPQGGGYTF | TRBV19 | . | . | TRBJ1-2
TGCGCCAGCAGCATACAGGACACCTCGAACACTGAAGCTTTCTTT | CASSIQDTSNTEAFF | TRBV5-1 | . | . | TRBJ1-1
TGCGCCAGCAGCCAAGATAACAAACCAGGCACAGATACGCAGTATTTT | CASSQDNKPGTDTQYF | TRBV4-3 | . | . | TRBJ2-3
TGTGCCAGCAGTTTCCACAGGGGTCAGACCCAGTACTTC | CASSFHRGQTQYF | TRBV28 | . | TRBD1 | TRBJ2-5
TGTGCCAGCAGCCCCCGCCCCGGGACAGGGAGGGGGTCCTACAATGAGCAGTTCTTC | CASSPRPGTGRGSYNEQFF | TRBV3-1/TRBV3-2 | . | TRBD1 | TRBJ2-1
TGTGCCACCATCGGGACAGGAGCCTACGAGCAGTACTTC | CATIGTGAYEQYF | TRBV19 | few | TRBD1 | TRBJ2-7
TGTGCCAGTAGTAGAGGACGGAGCGGGTCCTACGAGCAGTACTTC | CASSRGRSGSYEQYF | TRBV19 | . | . | TRBJ2-7
TGTGCCAGCAGTGCCTTTGGGGCAGGGAGGTATGGCTACACCTTC | CASSAFGAGRYGYTF | TRBV6-2/TRBV6-3 | . | . | TRBJ1-2
TGTGCCAGCAGCCAAGCCCCCTCGGGTACGCAGTATTTT | CASSQAPSGTQYF | TRBV14 | . | . | TRBJ2-3
TGCGCCAGCAGCCAAGATCCAGGGGGCTACGAGCAGTACTTC | CASSQDPGGYEQYF | TRBV4-1 | . | TRBD1 | TRBJ2-7
TGTGCCAGTAGTTCTAGCGCAGAGACCCAGTACTTC | CASSSSAETQYF | TRBV19 | once | . | TRBJ2-5
TGTGCCTGGGACGAGAGGCGGAAGACCCAGTACTTC | CAWDERRKTQYF | TRBV30 | . | . | TRBJ2-5
TGTGCCAGCAGCTCCAGCGTGGGGGCCCAGGGGAATGAGCAGTTCTTC | CASSSSVGAQGNEQFF | TRBV7-6 | . | . | TRBJ2-1
TGCGCCAGCACTGTTCCGGCTTACGGGACAGTTCACAATGAGCAGTTCTTC | CASTVPAYGTVHNEQFF | TRBV5-1 | . | TRBD1 | TRBJ2-1
TGTGCCAGCTCACCACAACCAGGGGACACTGAAGCTTTCTTT | CASSPQPGDTEAFF | TRBV18 | . | . | TRBJ1-1
TGTGCCAGCAGTGAATCGGCACCGGGAGACCGGGAGGGCTTC | CASSESAPGDREGF | TRBV6-1 | . | . | TRBJ1-2
TGTGCCAGCAGCTTGAGGAGCGGGGAGACCCAGTACTTC | CASSLRSGETQYF | TRBV5-6 | . | . | TRBJ2-5
TGCGCCAGCAGCCAGAGCCTAGCGGGAGGGACAGATACGCAGTATTTT | CASSQSLAGGTDTQYF | TRBV4-3 | . | TRBD2 | TRBJ2-3
TGCGCCAGCAGGACTAGCCCCACAGATACGCAGTATTTT | CASRTSPTDTQYF | TRBV5-1 | . | TRBD2 | TRBJ2-3
TGTGCCATCAGTGGGGCACCGTATAATTCACCCCTCCACTTT | CAISGAPYNSPLHF | TRBV10-3 | . | . | TRBJ1-6
TGTGCCAGCAGTCTCGGAGCTAACTATGGCTACACCTTC | CASSLGANYGYTF | TRBV28 | once | . | TRBJ1-2
TGTGCCAGCAGTACTGAAAGGACTAGCGGGCCCGTCGCAACGCAGTATTTT | CASSTERTSGPVATQYF | TRBV6-2/TRBV6-3 | . | TRBD2 | TRBJ2-3
TGTGCCACCAGCAGAGAGGACAGGGGGGAGAACACCTTC | CATSREDRGENTF | TRBV15 | . | TRBD1 | TRBJ1-2
TGTGCCAGCAGCTTAGGGTCCAGCGCCTCTACAAGCCGAGACAATGAGCAGTTCTTC | CASSLGSSASTSRDNEQFF | TRBV7-6 | . | . | TRBJ2-1
TGTGCCAGCAGCCAAACGGTGGACAGCCCTCAGCCCCAGCATTTT | CASSQTVDSPQPQHF | TRBV3-1/TRBV3-2 | few | . | TRBJ1-5
TGTGCCAGTAGGGCCCAGACAGGGGGCAATCAGCCCCAGCATTTT | CASRAQTGGNQPQHF | TRBV19 | . | TRBD1 | TRBJ1-5